The rows below give T cell receptor beta chains drawn from one sample of a study of blood T cell repertoires in COVID-19. Method: immunoSEQ multiplex PCR; TCRdb's copy keeps in-frame clones and lacks some. The sample has about 20,000 clones; 85% to 90% are singletons. Sequenced sample: peripheral blood. These receptors all stem from a human donor in a cohort sampled during active COVID-19. CDR3s leave out the opening cysteine and the closing phenylalanine or tryptophan. A D gene is named only where the DNA matches it firmly.

v_call	d_call	j_call	cdr3_aa
TRBV29-1	TRBD2	TRBJ2-5	TGGAAQETQY
TRBV19	NA	TRBJ2-1	ASSSLERGYNEQF
TRBV27	NA	TRBJ1-1	ASSLGPRGENTEAF
TRBV7-9	NA	TRBJ2-1	ASSLVLGESSYNEQF
TRBV5-6	TRBD1	TRBJ2-3	ASSQDRGLNTQY
TRBV24-1	NA	TRBJ2-3	ATSDSMGATPSTDTQY
TRBV11-2	TRBD1	TRBJ1-2	ASSPGPGTGDGYT
TRBV29-1	NA	TRBJ2-7	SVRAGPSSYEQY
TRBV4-1	TRBD1	TRBJ1-5	ASSQDDRANGQPQH
TRBV4-1	NA	TRBJ1-1	ASSQTGTHPEAF
TRBV27	NA	TRBJ2-1	ASSPNYNEQF
TRBV2	NA	TRBJ1-6	ASSGQRYSPLH
TRBV3-1/TRBV3-2	NA	TRBJ2-7	ASSRLLSYEQY
TRBV6-5	NA	TRBJ2-7	ATRGAGAMHEQY
TRBV12-5	TRBD2	TRBJ2-7	ASGLVLAGGYEQY
TRBV5-6	TRBD1	TRBJ1-5	ASSFGQGALNQSQH
TRBV5-6	NA	TRBJ1-2	ASSFGAMEGYGYT
TRBV5-6	NA	TRBJ2-7	ASSGGQLLGEQY
TRBV6-1	NA	TRBJ1-3	ASSEYAGNSGNTIY
TRBV5-8	NA	TRBJ1-1	ASSYIGGWNTEAF
TRBV7-9	TRBD1	TRBJ1-2	ASSSGTAQGGGYT
TRBV11-2	NA	TRBJ2-7	ASSLSLYEQY
TRBV2	TRBD1	TRBJ1-4	ASRGGTGDEKLF
TRBV5-1	TRBD2	TRBJ2-5	ASSPGLAGETQY
TRBV7-8	NA	TRBJ2-7	ASSLAVTGHEQY
TRBV7-8	NA	TRBJ1-2	ASSVRDPRYGYT
TRBV9	NA	TRBJ2-7	ASSVGQGHEQY
TRBV5-5	TRBD1	TRBJ2-7	ASTLPGQGYEQY
TRBV19	TRBD1	TRBJ1-1	ASSYQGALNTEAF
TRBV5-1	NA	TRBJ2-1	ASSSRDEQF
TRBV6-5	NA	TRBJ1-5	ASSRSPNQPQH
TRBV12-3/TRBV12-4	NA	TRBJ2-4	ASRAAKNIQY
TRBV12-3/TRBV12-4	NA	TRBJ2-1	ASSFGVANEQF
TRBV6-5	NA	TRBJ1-2	ASARTPRSDYGYT
TRBV5-1	TRBD1	TRBJ1-1	ASSLRTGKGTEAF
TRBV11-1	TRBD2	TRBJ2-1	ASSLGLAAYNEQF
TRBV5-1	TRBD2	TRBJ2-5	ASSFSSGVGETQY
TRBV6-2/TRBV6-3	NA	TRBJ2-7	ASSYSRSYEQY
TRBV5-1	NA	TRBJ2-2	ASSIQGFANTGELF
TRBV7-6	NA	TRBJ1-4	ASSARRGESEKLF
TRBV18	TRBD2	TRBJ2-3	ASSPLLAGGTSTDTQY
TRBV7-8	NA	TRBJ1-5	ASSLVGGSNQPQH
TRBV30	NA	TRBJ1-2	AWKVQGNYGYT